This T cell receptor (beta chain) was sequenced during a study of CD8 T cells in ankylosing spondylitis. This clonotype was seen a handful of times. Its antigen is currently unknown. The CDR3 extends over 17 amino acids. V shed 2 bases, J shed 1 base, and the junction held 6 bases outside the gene matches. Germline CDR1 reads SGHTA; CDR2 reads FQGTGA. TCRdb recomputed calls from the 5' RACE reads with MiXCR, one row per CDR3 protein. Here the sample spans 350,000 or so distinct CDR3 sequences, roughly 8% being singletons. Broader study findings: There was a TCR beta motif, made of several highly homologous variants, that appeared characteristic of ankylosing spondylitis blood.

Sample: blood, either unsorted or a sorted T cell fraction (not recorded which). The rearrangement joins TRBV7-3 to TRBJ1-1; 11 bases fit TRBD1. This TCR was recovered from a male donor with ankylosing spondylitis. The CDR3 sequence: CASSLPGTGGSNTEAFF. CDR3 nucleotides: TGTGCCAGCAGCTTACCGGGGACAGGGGGTTCGAACACTGAAGCTTTCTTT.